These 23 T cell receptor beta chains were all obtained from the same sample, sequenced in a study of metastatic and nonmetastatic thyroid tumors. TCRdb recomputed clones from the PCR reads via MiXCR. The table includes over 6,000 clones, roughly 30% detected once. No patient received treatment before thyroid surgery. Sequencing input: tumor tissue. Every receptor here comes from a female donor with papillary thyroid cancer or a benign thyroid nodule (not recorded which). Some clones in this sample may be carry-over from other donors' samples.

By frequency in the sample, this clone is large (0.1 to 1%). V is TRBV28 and J is TRBJ1-2; 8 nucleotides align to TRBD1. Trimming cost V 5 bases and J 8 bases; bases outside gene matches: 4. The CDR3 sequence is 12 residues long. The germline CDR1 and CDR2 sequences are MDHEN and SYDVKM. The CDR3 protein is CASSRQGLGYTF. CDR3 sequence (DNA): TGTGCCAGCAGTCGACAGGGGCTCGGCTACACCTTC.

This clone has a single count. The chain carries TRBV2 and TRBJ1-5, with 8 bases identical to TRBD1. J gave up 13 bases and V 8 bases, and 16 bases lay outside the gene matches. This CDR3 is built from 14 residues. CDR1 is SNHLY, CDR2 FYNNEI, per germline. CDR3 in DNA: TGTGCCAGCTCAGGGGGCACAAGCAATCAGGGGCAGCATTTT. Translated: CASSGGTSNQGQHF.

The chain has TRBV24-1 and TRBJ2-3; 12 nucleotides agree with TRBD2. CDR3 length equals 17 residues. J gave up 3 bases and V 3 bases, and 6 bases lay outside the gene matches. CDR1 is KGHDR, CDR2 SFDVKD, per germline. Here the CDR3 reads CATSDLPSGRETDTQYF. CDR3 in DNA: TGTGCCACCAGTGATCTACCTAGCGGGAGGGAAACAGATACGCAGTATTTT.

This clone was observed a handful of times. The conserved phenylalanine or tryptophan is not found at the CDR3 terminus, so this likely reflects a read error. No DNA is shown, since the ends of the CDR3 on it are uncertain; the CDR3 is the one TCRdb lists. This chain connects TRBV29-1 to TRBJ2-7; whether TRBD1, the table's D call, matches the DNA was not checked. Germline V gives CDR1 SQVTM, CDR2 ANQGSEA. The CDR3 is 15 amino acids long, termini counted. The CDR3: CSVVLLGQGAYEQHY.

Only a few counts were recorded for this clone. The genes are TRBV28 and TRBJ2-7; maybe TRBD1 (5 bases). Germline V gene data show CDR1 as MDHEN and CDR2 as SYDVKM. V gave up 3 bases and J gave up 6 bases, with 9 bases separating them. CDR3 length: 12 residues. This CDR3 is CASSFTGVEQYF. The CDR3 DNA follows: TGTGCCAGCAGTTTCACAGGCGTCGAGCAGTACTTC.

V is TRBV5-1 and J is TRBJ2-2; a possible D gene is TRBD2 (5 bases). The CDR3 is 15 amino acids. Per the germline V gene, CDR1 is SGHRS and CDR2 is YFSETQ. Trimming removed 3 bases from V and 1 base from J, with 10 bases in between. The CDR3 DNA reads as TGCGCCAGCAGCTCCGGGGAAGAGAACACCGGGGAGCTGTTTTTT. This translates into CASSSGEENTGELFF.

This clone was recorded at least ten times. A much larger clonotype is one base distant, so this may be a read error. The chain has TRBV5-5 and TRBJ1-2, with 9 bases identical to TRBD1. This CDR3 is built from 14 residues. Germline values: CDR1 SGHKS, CDR2 YYEKEE (reference sequence). The CDR3 region has the DNA TGTGCCAGCAGCCCCGGGACAGGGATTCATGGCTACGCCTTC. It yields the protein CASSPGTGIHGYAF.

The chain links TRBV7-8 to TRBJ2-1, with 8 bases fitting TRBD2. J lost 6 bases, V lost 2 bases, and 6 bases had no gene match. The CDR3 length is 15 residues. From germline, CDR1 is SGHVS and CDR2 FQNEAQ. The CDR3 DNA reads as TGTGCCAGCAGCTTACTCAGACTAGCGTCCAATGAGCAGTTCTTC. Protein: CASSLLRLASNEQFF. Together with reference TRBV7-8 and TRBJ2-1, the CDR3 gives the full variable domain: GAGVSQSPRYKVAKRGQDVALRCDPISGHVSLFWYQQALGQGPEFLTYFQNEAQLDKSGLPSDRFFAERPEGSVSTLKIQRTQQEDSAVYLCASSLLRLASNEQFFGPGTRLTVL.

There are a few counts of this clone. The J gene is TRBJ1-4, the V gene TRBV6-1, with D unresolved. In germline, CDR1 is MNHNS, CDR2 SASEGT. Trimming removed 10 bases at V and 6 bases at J, with 21 bases between. The CDR3 loop spans 15 amino acids. This CDR3 is CATRVPLLEDEKLFF. In nucleotides, the CDR3 is TGTGCCACACGGGTCCCACTCCTGGAAGATGAAAAACTGTTTTTT.

The chain employs TRBV6-2 or TRBV6-3 and TRBJ1-2; D is unclear. The CDR3 consists of 13 residues. V shed 2 bases and J shed 2 bases, with 6 bases lying between them. Germline loops: CDR1 MNHEY, CDR2 SVGEGT. The CDR3 loop reads CASSYGQNYGYTF. The CDR3 region has the DNA TGTGCCAGCAGTTACGGGCAGAACTATGGCTACACCTTC.

This clone was detected once. This chain connects TRBV20-1 to TRBJ2-2; D is possibly TRBD1 (7 bases). In germline, CDR1 is DFQATT, CDR2 SNEGSKA (reference sequence). V lost 6 bases and J lost 9, with 20 bases in between. This CDR3 region has 14 residues. The CDR3 here is CSAQGGEMDRELFF. The CDR3 bases are TGCAGTGCGCAGGGGGGCGAAATGGATCGGGAGCTGTTTTTT.

This sequence joins TRBV11-2 and TRBJ1-1; D perhaps matches TRBD1 (5 bases). V was clipped by 0 bases and J by 4 bases, with 18 bases between them. The CDR3 consists of 17 residues. CDR1 and CDR2 (germline): SGHAT, FQNNGV. This chain's CDR3 is CASSLDCFSGRCTEAFF. In nucleotides, the CDR3 is TGTGCCAGCAGCTTAGATTGTTTTTCAGGGAGGTGCACTGAAGCTTTCTTT.

The rearrangement uses TRBV30 and TRBJ2-7; TRBD1 matches 10 bases. Germline CDR1 is GTSNPN and CDR2 is SVGIG (reference sequence). Losses at the gene ends were 3 bases for V and 5 bases for J; bases not matched to a gene: 7. The CDR3 is made up of 14 amino acids. DNA of the CDR3: TGTGCCTGGAGAGACCGGGACAGGGGCCACGAGCAGTACTTC. Amino acids: CAWRDRDRGHEQYF. Using reference TRBV30 and TRBJ2-7 for the parts outside the CDR3, the full variable domain is SQTIHQWPATLVQPVGSPLSLECTVEGTSNPNLYWYRQAAGRGLQLLFYSVGIGQISSEVPQNLSASRPQDRQFILSSKKLLLSDSGFYLCAWRDRDRGHEQYFGPGTRLTVT.

This clone was recorded a few times. This sequence joins TRBV6-2 or TRBV6-3 and TRBJ1-5; D is possibly TRBD1 (6 bases). V was cut by 6 bases and J by 2 bases, with 8 bases left in between. From germline, CDR1 is MNHEY and CDR2 SVGEGT. This CDR3 has 13 residues. The CDR3, as DNA: TGTGCCAGCAGAAGGACAGGCAATCAGCCCCAGCATTTT. Translating gives CASRRTGNQPQHF.

This clone has a count of ten or more. The rearrangement uses TRBV5-4 and TRBJ1-1, with D hard to call. Germline assignment: CDR1 SGHNT and CDR2 YYREEE (reference sequence). The V gene lost 5 bases and the J gene lost 0 bases, with 17 bases spanning the gap. The CDR3 contains 16 residues. CDR3 protein: CASRTAPVGMNTEAFF. CDR3 nucleotide sequence: TGTGCCAGCAGAACCGCCCCCGTGGGCATGAACACTGAAGCTTTCTTT.

This rearrangement joins TRBV5-1 to TRBJ1-1; tentatively, D is TRBD1 (5 bases). The CDR3 is 14 amino acids. V was shortened by 2 bases and J by 0 bases, with 8 bases between the two germline ends. Looked up from germline, CDR1 is SGHRS and CDR2 is YFSETQ. The CDR3 region is CASSFRQLNTEAFF. CDR3 DNA: TGCGCCAGCAGCTTCAGACAGCTGAACACTGAAGCTTTCTTT.

V gene TRBV5-6 combines with J gene TRBJ1-6; 10 bases line up with TRBD1. The CDR3 runs 14 residues. Germline-derived CDR1 and CDR2 are SGHDT and YYEEEE. V dropped 4 bases and J dropped 10; count of bases not matched to a gene: 5. The CDR3 sequence is CASSKDRGYSPLHF. As DNA, the CDR3 is TGTGCCAGCAGCAAGGACAGGGGGTACTCACCCCTCCACTTT.

This clone came up many times. V and J are TRBV29-1 and TRBJ2-1; 10 nucleotides align to TRBD2. The germline V gene encodes CDR1 SQVTM and CDR2 ANQGSEA. The CDR3 has 14 amino acids. The V gene end was trimmed by 1 base and the J gene end by 7 bases; junction bases not matched to a gene: 4. The DNA of the CDR3 is TGCAGCGTTGAAGGGCTAGCGGGAGCGAATGAGCAGTTCTTC. This encodes CSVEGLAGANEQFF.

V gene TRBV7-6 combines with J gene TRBJ2-7, with TRBD2 identical over 10 bases. J was trimmed by 6 bases and V by 7 bases; bases with no gene match: 9. The germline V gene has CDR1 SGHVS and CDR2 FNYEAQ. The CDR3 covers 14 residues. CDR3 region: CASTPGGLASEQYF. For the CDR3, the DNA is TGTGCCAGCACCCCGGGGGGACTAGCGAGCGAGCAGTACTTC.

The rearrangement links TRBV19 to TRBJ1-1; D is unclear. CDR3 length: 15 residues. Trimming shortened V by 1 base and J by 2 bases, and 11 bases separated the two germline ends. The V gene's germline CDR1 is LNHDA and CDR2 SQIVND (reference sequence). The CDR3: CASSIGSSANTEAFF. The CDR3, as DNA: TGTGCCAGTAGTATAGGTAGCTCCGCCAACACTGAAGCTTTCTTT.

The genes are TRBV9 and TRBJ1-3, with D hard to call. Germline-derived CDR1 and CDR2 are SGDLS and YYNGEE. There are 15 residues in the CDR3. V was trimmed by 0 bases and J by 4 bases, leaving 11 bases between them. This chain's CDR3 is CASSVGSTTGNTIYF. CDR3 in DNA: TGTGCCAGCAGCGTAGGCTCTACGACGGGAAACACCATATATTTT.

The chain carries TRBV24-1 and TRBJ2-7; tentative D call: TRBD1 (6 bases). Trimming left V 7 bases short and J 0 bases short, with 6 bases between. CDR1 is KGHDR, CDR2 SFDVKD, per germline. This CDR3 has 12 residues. CDR3: CATRDSSYEQYF. CDR3 nucleotides: TGTGCCACCAGGGACAGCTCCTACGAGCAGTACTTC.

This clone is labeled as medium-sized. The V call is TRBV20-1, the J call TRBJ1-2; maybe TRBD1 (5 bases). From germline, CDR1 is DFQATT and CDR2 SNEGSKA (reference sequence). The CDR3 spans 14 residues. Trimming removed 2 bases at V and 6 bases at J, with 16 bases between. CDR3 amino acids: CSARPVGGLDGYTF. As DNA, the CDR3 is TGCAGTGCTAGACCCGTTGGGGGTTTGGATGGCTACACCTTC.